A single sample gave rise to the 16 T cell receptor beta chains below, sequenced in a study of blood T cells in healthy people across ages. Then a second PCR, running about 6 to 12 cycles, was carried out with a sample-barcoded 5' primer and a J-beta primer mix. TCRdb used MiXCR to reprocess the 5' RACE reads, holding one entry per CDR3 protein. The sample has about 690,000 distinct CDR3 sequences, roughly 41% seen once. Input material: blood. Source of these receptors: an older man in good health.

This chain connects TRBV27 to TRBJ2-7; TRBD1 agrees at 12 bases. Germline loops: CDR1 MNHEY, CDR2 SMNVEV (reference sequence). With V trimmed by 5 bases and J by 10 bases, 15 bases remained unmatched. This CDR3 spans 16 amino acids. In nucleotides, the CDR3 is TGTGCCAGCAGTCCACATAATCCGGGACAGGGGGCGGTTCAGTACTTC. Translating it yields CASSPHNPGQGAVQYF.

The chain combines TRBV7-2 with TRBJ2-5; D is ambiguous. With 4 bases removed from V and 4 bases from J, the gap between germline ends came to 10 bases. Per the germline V gene, CDR1 is SGHTA and CDR2 is FQGNSA. This CDR3 contains 13 residues. The CDR3 coding sequence is TGTGCCAGCAGCTCCCTCCGACGAGAGACCCAGTACTTC. Translating it yields CASSSLRRETQYF.

This clonotype appeared a few times. This sequence joins TRBV14 and TRBJ1-4, with no clear D. Germline-derived CDR1 and CDR2 are SGHDN and FVKESK. Trimming cost V 4 bases and J 5 bases, with 14 bases left between them. CDR3 length: 15 residues. CDR3: CASSRLRGLNEKLFF. DNA of the CDR3: TGTGCCAGCAGCCGTCTAAGAGGGTTGAATGAAAAACTGTTTTTT.

This clonotype was seen a handful of times. The V call is TRBV6-2 or TRBV6-3, the J call TRBJ1-2, with 7 bases identical to TRBD1. The CDR3 contains 15 residues. The junction had 10 bases not matched to a gene; V was cut back by 5 bases and J by 4 bases. Germline V gene data show CDR1 as MNHEY and CDR2 as SVGEGT. This chain's CDR3 is CASSRRGQVAYGYTF. CDR3 DNA sequence: TGTGCCAGCAGTCGACGAGGACAGGTAGCCTATGGCTACACCTTC.

This clonotype was picked up many times. This chain connects TRBV20-1 to TRBJ2-3; D call uncertain. The germline V and J ends were trimmed by 5 bases and 0 bases, with 9 bases remaining between them. Per the germline V gene, CDR1 is DFQATT and CDR2 is SNEGSKA (reference sequence). CDR3 size: 13 residues. For the CDR3, the DNA is TGCAGTGCTGAAGTATCTAGCACAGATACGCAGTATTTT. Its protein is CSAEVSSTDTQYF.

The V call is TRBV7-3, the J call TRBJ2-3; D is unclear. CDR1 SGHTA and CDR2 FQGTGA come from the germline V gene. V lost 5 bases and J 0 bases, leaving 9 bases between the germline ends. CDR3 length: 14 amino acids. The CDR3 sequence is CASSSPTSTDTQYF. As DNA, the CDR3 is TGTGCCAGCAGCAGCCCTACTAGCACAGATACGCAGTATTTT.

This clonotype has more than one count but fewer than ten. V gene TRBV28 combines with J gene TRBJ2-5, with TRBD1 matching 10 bases. CDR3 size: 15 residues. Germline-derived CDR1 and CDR2 are MDHEN and SYDVKM. With 3 bases clipped from V and 5 bases from J, the junction kept 6 bases outside the gene matches. CDR3 in DNA: TGTGCCAGCAGTTTGGTCTCGGACAGGGGGGAGACCCAGTACTTC. This translates into CASSLVSDRGETQYF.

Note on this clonotype: Possible read error: a much larger clone is one base away. The V and J genes are TRBV7-2 and TRBJ1-2; unclear D gene. CDR1 is SGHTA, CDR2 FQGNSA, per germline. The CDR3 is 14 residues long. CDR3 sequence: CAGSSDGATYGYTF. DNA of the CDR3: TGTGCCGGCAGCTCGGACGGAGCTACCTATGGCTACACCTTC.

This chain links TRBV7-9 with TRBJ2-7; TRBD1 is a possible D gene (6 bases). This CDR3 is built from 16 residues. With 1 base removed from V and 0 bases from J, the gap between germline ends came to 13 bases. The germline CDR1 and CDR2 sequences are SEHNR and FQNEAQ (reference sequence). CDR3 nucleotides: TGTGCCAGCAGCTTAGATGGGGGCCTCCCCTCCTACGAGCAGTACTTC. Protein: CASSLDGGLPSYEQYF.

Many counts were recorded for this clonotype. The chain couples TRBV5-1 to TRBJ2-5; no clear D. V was pared by 5 bases and J by 0 bases, with 14 bases between. Germline V gives CDR1 SGHRS, CDR2 YFSETQ. CDR3 size: 15 residues. In nucleotides, the CDR3 is TGCGCCAGCAGTCCGACCCCGGGCTACCAAGAGACCCAGTACTTC. Amino acid sequence: CASSPTPGYQETQYF.

This chain uses TRBV27 with TRBJ2-1, with 9 nucleotides matching TRBD2. V was pared by 2 bases and J by 9 bases, with 8 bases of the junction left unmatched. There are 15 residues in the CDR3. Germline CDR1 and CDR2: MNHEY and SMNVEV (reference sequence). For the CDR3, the DNA is TGTGCCAGCAGTTTAGTGGCGGGAGGGCCGAGTGAGCAGTTCTTC. This encodes CASSLVAGGPSEQFF.

Worth noting for this clonotype: A much larger clone sits a single nucleotide away, making a read error possible. V and J are TRBV6-5 and TRBJ2-4, with D possibly being TRBD1 or TRBD2 (6 bases each). The CDR3 is 12 amino acids. Germline-derived CDR1 and CDR2 are MNHEY and SVGAGI. Trimming shortened V by 2 bases and J by 13 bases, and 12 bases separated the two germline ends. The CDR3 sequence: CASSYRGEAQYF. The CDR3 DNA is TGTGCCAGCAGTTACAGGGGGGAGGCCCAGTACTTC.

The J gene is TRBJ1-6, the V gene TRBV21-1; the D segment call TRBD1 is taken from the table without a DNA check. TRBV21-1 is an annotated pseudogene. There are 16 residues in the CDR3. CDR3 sequence: CASSKGQQRMNSPLHF. The DNA for the CDR3 is TGTGCCAGCAGCAAGGGACAGCAAAGAATGAATTCACCCCTCCACTTT.

This clonotype has just a few counts. The CDR3 here is CASSSPRGLYYGYTF. As DNA, the CDR3 is TGTGCCAGCAGCTCCCCTCGGGGGTTGTACTATGGCTACACCTTC. The chain carries TRBV5-4 and TRBJ1-2; the D gene is possibly TRBD1 (5 bases). Germline CDR1 is SGHNT and CDR2 is YYREEE (reference sequence). V was pared by 3 bases and J by 3 bases, with 15 bases between. There are 15 residues in the CDR3. The full variable domain, rest sourced from reference TRBV5-4 and TRBJ1-2, is ETGVTQSPTHLIKTRGQQVTLRCSSQSGHNTVSWYQQALGQGPQFIFQYYREEENGRGNFPPRFSGLQFPNYSSELNVNALELDDSALYLCASSSPRGLYYGYTFGSGTRLTVV.

The table lists this clonotype with many counts. The chain joins TRBV6-2 or TRBV6-3 to TRBJ2-5; D is ambiguous. The CDR3 length is 12 residues. Deletions cut 5 bases from V and 11 bases from J, with 15 bases between. Germline V gene data show CDR1 as MNHEY and CDR2 as SVGEGT. CDR3 in DNA: TGTGCCAGCAGTACCGGCTACAATGAGCAGTACTTC. Translated, it gives CASSTGYNEQYF.

This chain links TRBV6-2 or TRBV6-3 with TRBJ2-1; D not resolved. The CDR3 has 13 amino acids. Trimming took off 3 bases at V and 4 bases at J, with 7 bases between the two ends. Germline lookup yields CDR1 MNHEY and CDR2 SVGEGT. Written as DNA, the CDR3 is TGTGCCAGCAGTTATTCAGGATACAATGAGCAGTTCTTC. Translation: CASSYSGYNEQFF.